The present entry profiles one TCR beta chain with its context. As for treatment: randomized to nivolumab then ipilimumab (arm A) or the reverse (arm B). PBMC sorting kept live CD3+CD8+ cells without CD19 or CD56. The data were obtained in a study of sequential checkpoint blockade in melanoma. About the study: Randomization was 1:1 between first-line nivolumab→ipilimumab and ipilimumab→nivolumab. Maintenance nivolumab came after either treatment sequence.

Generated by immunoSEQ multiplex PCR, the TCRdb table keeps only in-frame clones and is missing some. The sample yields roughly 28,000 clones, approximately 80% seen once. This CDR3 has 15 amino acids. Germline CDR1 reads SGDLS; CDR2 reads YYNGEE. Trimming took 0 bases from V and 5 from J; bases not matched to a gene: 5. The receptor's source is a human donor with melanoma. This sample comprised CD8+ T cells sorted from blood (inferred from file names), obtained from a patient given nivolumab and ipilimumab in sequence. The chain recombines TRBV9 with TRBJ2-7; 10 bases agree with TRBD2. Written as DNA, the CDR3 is TGTGCCAGCAGCGTAGCAGCGGGGGGGTACCACGAGCAGTACTTC. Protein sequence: CASSVAAGGYHEQYF.